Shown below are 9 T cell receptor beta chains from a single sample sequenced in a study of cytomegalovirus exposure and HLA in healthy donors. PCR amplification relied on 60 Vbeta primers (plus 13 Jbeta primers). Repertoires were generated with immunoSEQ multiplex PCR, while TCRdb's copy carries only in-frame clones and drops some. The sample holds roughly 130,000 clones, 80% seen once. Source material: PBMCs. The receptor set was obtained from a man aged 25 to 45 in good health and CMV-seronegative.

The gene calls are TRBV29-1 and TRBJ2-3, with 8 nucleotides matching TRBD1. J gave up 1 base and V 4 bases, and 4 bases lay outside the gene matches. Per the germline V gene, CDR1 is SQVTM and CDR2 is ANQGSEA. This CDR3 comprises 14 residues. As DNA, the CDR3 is TGCAGCGTTGCTACGGGACAGGGCACAGATACGCAGTATTTT. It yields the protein CSVATGQGTDTQYF.

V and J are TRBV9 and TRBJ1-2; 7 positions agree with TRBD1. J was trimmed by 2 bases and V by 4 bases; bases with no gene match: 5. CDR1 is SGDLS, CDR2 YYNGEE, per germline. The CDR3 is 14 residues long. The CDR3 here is CASSPRQGNYGYTF. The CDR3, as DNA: TGTGCCAGCAGCCCCCGACAGGGAAACTATGGCTACACCTTC.

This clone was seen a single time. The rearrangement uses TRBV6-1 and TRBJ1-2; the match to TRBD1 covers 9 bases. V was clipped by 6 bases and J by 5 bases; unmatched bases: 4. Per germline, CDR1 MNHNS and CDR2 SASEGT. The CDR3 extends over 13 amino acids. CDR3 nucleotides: TGTGCCAGCAGACGGACAGGGGCTTATGGCTACACCTTC. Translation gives CASRRTGAYGYTF.

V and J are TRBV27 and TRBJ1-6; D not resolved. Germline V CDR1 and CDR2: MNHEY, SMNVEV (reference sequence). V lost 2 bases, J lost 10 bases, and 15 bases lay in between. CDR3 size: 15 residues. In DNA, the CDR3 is TGTGCCAGCAGTTTAGATTCGGGGAGGAGGTCACCCCTCCACTTT. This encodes CASSLDSGRRSPLHF.

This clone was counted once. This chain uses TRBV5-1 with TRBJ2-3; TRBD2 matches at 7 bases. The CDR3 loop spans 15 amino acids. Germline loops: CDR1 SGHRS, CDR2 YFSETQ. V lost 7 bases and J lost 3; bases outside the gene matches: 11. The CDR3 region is CASGSTGTITDTQYF. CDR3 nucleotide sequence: TGCGCCAGCGGGTCGACCGGGACTATAACAGATACGCAGTATTTT.

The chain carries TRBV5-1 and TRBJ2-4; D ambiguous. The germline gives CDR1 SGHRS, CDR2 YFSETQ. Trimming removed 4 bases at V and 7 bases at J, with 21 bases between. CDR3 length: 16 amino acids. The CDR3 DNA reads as TGCGCCAGCAGCCCCGATTACAGCCACCAAAGGAACATTCAGTACTTC. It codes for CASSPDYSHQRNIQYF.

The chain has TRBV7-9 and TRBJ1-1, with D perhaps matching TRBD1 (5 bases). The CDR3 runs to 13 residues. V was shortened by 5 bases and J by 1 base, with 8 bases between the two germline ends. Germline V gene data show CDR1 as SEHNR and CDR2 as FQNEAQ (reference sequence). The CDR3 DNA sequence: TGTGCCAGCAGCAGTAGGGGGAACACTGAAGCTTTCTTT. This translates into CASSSRGNTEAFF.

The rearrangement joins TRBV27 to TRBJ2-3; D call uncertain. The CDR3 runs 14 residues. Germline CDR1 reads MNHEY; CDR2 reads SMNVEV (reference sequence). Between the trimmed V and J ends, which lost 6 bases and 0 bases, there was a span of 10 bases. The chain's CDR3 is CASRPYYSTDTQYF. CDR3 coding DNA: TGTGCCAGCAGACCATACTACAGCACAGATACGCAGTATTTT.

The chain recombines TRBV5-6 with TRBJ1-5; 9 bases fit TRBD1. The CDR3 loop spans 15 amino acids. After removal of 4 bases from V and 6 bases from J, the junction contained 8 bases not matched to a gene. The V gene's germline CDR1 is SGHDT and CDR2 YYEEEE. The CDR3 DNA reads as TGTGCCAGCAGCCTTGGACAGGGGATAGTTCAGCCCCAGCATTTT. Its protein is CASSLGQGIVQPQHF.